This T cell receptor beta chain originates from a study of cytomegalovirus exposure and HLA in healthy donors (dated by TCRdb to 2016 to 2017). With regard to the full study: An earlier analysis of some 600 of the donors reported 276 Gb of sequence data and some 110 million unique TCR beta sequences obtained from around 180 million T cells. Approximately 310 gigabases of sequencing data and about 92 million unique TCR sequences made up an early release that covered several hundred HLA-typed donors. Among the roughly 430 genotyped donors, approximately 82% belonged to the genetic ancestry cluster associated with self-reported Caucasian donors. The study aimed to test whether cataloging public T cell receptors could reveal signatures of past pathogen exposure. The study used immunosequencing to profile the T cell repertoires of around 600 subjects and linked those repertoires to cytomegalovirus serostatus. Besides the first cohort of around 670 subjects, a separate validation cohort made up of over 95 different subjects was used. The study combined high-throughput TCR immunosequencing, statistical association of individual TCRs with disease status, and machine learning to predict cytomegalovirus infection status. To study patterns of TCR occurrence, a later analysis re-analyzed previously published TCR beta repertoires from around 670 donors and added high-resolution HLA genotyping. Rather than drawing on any new phenotypic data, the later analysis identified candidate immune exposures from TCR beta sequences and the way those sequences occurred across donors. In an earlier analysis of 587 of the donors, high-throughput TCR beta sequencing was used to judge whether each TCR beta V gene segment behaved as functional or pseudogenic. Donor age, sex, ethnicity and CMV serostatus were compiled alongside the repertoire data. A later genetic analysis took genome-wide SNP genotypes for 398 of the 666 donors and used that subset as a discovery cohort. All discovery cohort repertoires had been generated on a single sequencing platform. Class I and class II HLA loci were covered by the typing at four-digit resolution. Typing coverage differed by locus: A, B, C, DRB1 and DQB1 were typed in roughly 629-630 donors, DQA1 in approximately 520, DPA1 in roughly 590, and DPB1 in just under 490. Several DR-DQ haplotypes were handled as single units for association and clustering because linkage in the cohort was strong. Among some 410 genotyped donors of the cohort, an average of about 220,000 unique TCR beta nucleotide sequences was sequenced per donor, of which about 20% were non-productive. The paper's findings and limits, for the study overall: Correlated functional status among segregating V segments might reflect linkage disequilibrium, but an unknown experimental factor could not be ruled out. Several of the top co-occurrence clusters appeared to be linked to parvovirus B19, influenza, CMV and Epstein-Barr virus, according to a later analysis. CMV serostatus was the only immune exposure information available for the cohort. It was suggested by the authors that the approach could potentially be generalized to other disease states and immunological phenotypes. A cluster of highly shared sequence variants was judged likely to be a technical artifact of the sequencing pipeline. In an earlier analysis of 587 of the donors, most TCR beta V segments appeared in productive rearrangements about 90% or about 30% of the time, broadly matching IMGT annotations. The earlier analysis of 587 of the donors excluded over 15 rarely observed V segments, including chromosome 9 orphons, because counts were too low. HLA typing was unavailable for some donors at each locus, so association tests used only the typed subset. In a later genetic analysis, a missense DCLRE1C variant was associated with V-gene and J-gene trimming of TCR beta chains, and the association was replicated in an independent cohort. The study gave a list of 150 to 200 TCR beta chains associated with cytomegalovirus. Strong co-occurrence of HLA alleles, especially DR and DQ, made assigning TCR associations to individual alleles difficult. This cohort had only TCR beta chains sequenced, and the lack of alpha or paired-chain data limited which features could be detected. Specific HLA alleles were associated with around 18,000 TCR beta sequences at a false discovery rate of 0.05 in a later analysis. Compared with the approximately 700-donor mean, donors in an Asian-associated ancestry cluster had fewer N-insertions in productive TCRs, according to a later genetic analysis. In vitro tests confirmed that a few of the cytomegalovirus-associated TCR beta chains recognize cytomegalovirus antigens. The presence/absence analyses assumed that sequencing depth was roughly uniform across donors, and that assumption may not be true. Some IMGT-functional V segments, including TRBV6-2 and TRBV6-3, could not be distinguished by the 87-base-pair reads and were therefore excluded. A later analysis found that HLA-associated TCR beta chains were more clonally expanded and had lower generation probabilities than equally common non-associated chains. Most TCR sequences were observed very rarely across donors, whereas some public TCRs were present in many individuals. Cytomegalovirus status was reported to be diagnosed by the classifier with high specificity and sensitivity in both the original and validation cohorts. According to a later analysis, TCR association rates differed among HLA loci, with DRB1 alleles showing the most associated TCRs and HLA-C alleles showing the fewest. A later analysis found that most CMV-associated TCR beta chains appeared HLA-restricted, with HLA associations seemingly driven largely by CMV exposure. A further reported finding was that TCR beta sequences accurately predicted the HLA-A and HLA-B alleles for most subjects in the first cohort.

The cohort was made up of roughly 670 healthy bone marrow donors. Cohort members were all nominally healthy when sampled, although unrecorded immune exposures were likely present. The donor was CMV seropositive and belonged to the group of 250 to 300 seropositive cohort members. Each donor provided a peripheral blood sample, and peripheral blood mononuclear cells were used for TCR beta sequencing. Genomic DNA was extracted from the blood cell samples with the Qiagen DNeasy Blood Extraction Kit. Concerning this clone: Its antigen remains undetermined. Per-base quality was not reported, and no clone a single base away is much larger than it.

There are 14 amino acids in the CDR3, from cysteine to phenylalanine inclusive. The CDR3 DNA has 42 bases and is translated from base 1. V loses 1 base of germline sequence and J loses 1 base, and the interval between the two ends is 7 bases. Taken from the germline V gene, the CDR1 and CDR2 loops are MGHRA and YSYEKL. Library preparation was by the immunoSEQ multiplex PCR assay. The multiplex PCR relied on a mix of 60 forward primers for TCR Vbeta segments and 13 reverse primers for TCR Jbeta segments. A multiplex PCR assay on genomic DNA amplified the CDR3 region of rearranged TCR beta genes. On the Illumina HiSeq System, the amplified TCR beta libraries were sequenced as 87-base-pair reads. In the original analysis: In a later analysis, roughly 80 million unique TCR beta chains were counted across the 500 to 850 repertoires, and roughly 10 million of these chains were shared by at least two donors. To remove PCR and sequencing errors, raw reads were error-corrected and collapsed into unique sequences using a nearest-neighbor algorithm that merged closely related sequences. To assign V, D and J gene segments, CDR3 sequences were aligned to IMGT reference sequences. For a sequence to be retained, a match of at least six nucleotides was required to both a V gene segment and a J gene segment. A rearrangement counted as productive if the CDR3 had no stop codons and remained in frame with V and J, and every other rearrangement counted as non-productive. CDR3 was defined according to IMGT convention as the region running from the second conserved V-encoded cysteine to the conserved J-encoded phenylalanine. The earlier analysis of 500 to 650 of the donors excluded any sequence lacking an unambiguous match to a single V gene segment. In an earlier analysis of 450 to 750 of the donors, a V segment was called functional when productive rearrangements were above 56.7%, and segregating when the standard deviation between donors exceeded 5%. A statistical classification framework was developed to diagnose cytomegalovirus status using the catalog of TCR beta chain sequences. In a later analysis, TCR nucleotide sequences were compared against IMGT/GENE-DB human TR gene sequences so that V and J genes could be assigned. Using the TCRdist pipeline, a later analysis assigned CDR3 sequences along with most-parsimonious VDJ recombination scenarios. In a later analysis, each TCR beta chain was defined by its CDR3 amino acid sequence together with its V-gene family, and reads without a unique V-gene family were excluded. To address suspected cross-contamination and a sequencing artifact, a later analysis removed 592 highly shared, low-generation-probability nucleotide sequences. In a later analysis, a clonal expansion index for each public chain was calculated from normalized within-repertoire ranks of inferred template counts. In a later analysis, generation probabilities were computed using a VDJ recombination model fitted to out-of-frame rearrangements, and the results were checked against IGoR. A later analysis scored TCR-TCR, TCR-HLA and TCR-CMV co-occurrence with hypergeometric tests, applying a repertoire-size bias correction to TCR pairs. To estimate false discovery rates, a later analysis permuted the HLA or CMV assignments 20 times. In a later analysis, co-occurring TCRs were grouped using DBSCAN, and TCRdist sequence similarity was added for clustering within HLA-allele-positive subsets. Co-occurrence clustering excluded repertoires with fewer than 30,000 or more than 120,000 public chains, plus five with anomalous nucleotide sharing. This immuneACCESS table, as held by TCRdb, lists in-frame sequences with V and J called but not all clones. Of the missing ones, under half trace to an unresolved V gene in checked studies; the others have no known cause. D and trimming come from the DNA, and the V and J calls and clone size come from that table. For this sample the table gives 90,000 to 140,000 clones, of which roughly 80% were detected only once. The top ten clonotypes cover about 6.9% of the sample.

This clonotype was obtained from a young man in good health and CMV-seropositive. The V gene is TRBV4-1 and the J gene is TRBJ1-1; confidence is insufficient to name the D gene. The specimen sequenced was PBMCs. Here the CDR3 is given as CASSQVLANTEAFF. The nucleotide sequence reads as follows: TGCGCCAGCAGCCAAGTTTTAGCGAACACTGAAGCTTTCTTT.